This T cell receptor (beta chain) was captured in a study of blood T cell repertoires in COVID-19. Study overall: The United States, Italy and Spain provided the acute and convalescent COVID-19 samples. Sample material is recorded as cDNA or gDNA derived from T cells, B-cell-depleted T cells, or PBMCs.

The junction had 3 bases not matched to a gene; V was cut back by 5 bases and J by 1 base. This CDR3 has 16 amino acids. Per the germline V gene, CDR1 is SGHTA and CDR2 is FQGTGA. Patients at the Seattle site were enrolled during active infection and followed longitudinally. Assay: immunoSEQ multiplex PCR; the TCRdb copy retains only in-frame clones and omits some. The repertoire has 150,000 to 200,000 clones, 86% of them found once; the top ten carry around 9.9%. Sequencing was performed on peripheral blood. The TCR originated in a woman aged 60 to 75 with COVID-19, enrolled during active disease. The rearrangement joins TRBV7-3 to TRBJ2-6; 9 positions agree with TRBD1. The CDR3 spells CASSGTGKSGANVLTF. The CDR3 coding sequence is TGTGCCAGCAGCGGGACAGGGAAGTCTGGGGCCAACGTCCTGACTTTC.